The rows below give T cell receptor beta chains drawn from one sample of a study of beta chain features in type 1 diabetes. Some clones are missing from TCRdb's copy, which holds only in-frame ones; the method was immunoSEQ multiplex PCR. The data contain around 160,000 clones, 8% to 8.5% of them singletons. Specimen: central memory CD4+ T cells from blood. These TCRs come from a woman younger than 30 with type 1 diabetes. CDR3s include the opening cysteine and the closing phenylalanine or tryptophan. Clone size appears in some rows only: once, few, many, or a class for an expanded clone.

size: .; J: TRBJ2-1; V: TRBV18; length: 15; CDR3: CASSPTGQGINEQFF
size: few; J: TRBJ2-7; V: TRBV7-9; length: 14; CDR3: CASSPGRDSYEQYF
size: .; J: TRBJ2-3; V: TRBV5-1; length: 16; CDR3: CASSPGLDTFTDTQYF
size: .; J: TRBJ2-5; V: TRBV5-6; length: 13; CDR3: CASSSLSVGTQYF
size: .; J: TRBJ1-2; V: TRBV6-5; length: 12; CDR3: CASGGPYYGYTF
size: .; J: TRBJ2-2; V: TRBV7-6; length: 14; CDR3: CASTLAEKTGELFF
size: few; J: TRBJ2-3; V: TRBV4-3; length: 16; CDR3: CASSQIAGARTDTQYF
size: .; J: TRBJ2-5; V: TRBV7-2; length: 13; CDR3: CASSRLGQETQYF
size: .; J: TRBJ2-5; V: TRBV30; length: 15; CDR3: CAWSAGTSGSVRQYF
size: few; J: TRBJ1-5; V: TRBV7-2; length: 15; CDR3: CASSLVQGLNQPQHF
size: many; J: TRBJ1-1; V: TRBV23-1; length: 13; CDR3: CASSQSGQGRAFF
size: .; J: TRBJ2-3; V: TRBV28; length: 11; CDR3: CASRYTDTQYF
size: few; J: TRBJ1-5; V: TRBV5-4; length: 14; CDR3: CASSLLRVNQPQHF
size: .; J: TRBJ2-1; V: TRBV19; length: 14; CDR3: CASSRGLGNNEQFF
size: few; J: TRBJ2-7; V: TRBV13; length: 13; CDR3: CASRQVSSYEQYF
size: .; J: TRBJ2-3; V: TRBV28; length: 16; CDR3: CASSLISGTTPWLQYF
size: .; J: TRBJ2-7; V: TRBV7-2; length: 12; CDR3: CASSFTGTEQYF
size: .; J: TRBJ2-1; V: TRBV21-1; length: 14; CDR3: CASSIKRIYNEQFF
size: few; J: TRBJ2-1; V: TRBV28; length: 12; CDR3: CASTVGGDEQFF
size: few; J: TRBJ1-4; V: TRBV19; length: 14; CDR3: CASSLGTGAEKLFF
size: .; J: TRBJ1-2; V: TRBV7-9; length: 14; CDR3: CASRDGSGNYGYTF
size: few; J: TRBJ2-5; V: TRBV12-5; length: 14; CDR3: CASGLVPNQETQYF
size: few; J: TRBJ2-1; V: TRBV5-1; length: 14; CDR3: CASSETGNYNEQFF